This TCR beta chain was obtained from a study of cytomegalovirus exposure and HLA in healthy donors. Background on the study: Out of 398 genotyped donors, approximately 84% belonged to the Caucasian-associated ancestry cluster.

A word on this clone: Its antigen is not known.

V trimming: 4 bases; J trimming: 4 bases; junction bases outside the gene matches: 7. The CDR3 contains 15 residues. CDR1 and CDR2 (germline): SNHLY, FYNNEI. Study-wide findings and caveats: A missense variant in DCLRE1C was later tied to TCR beta V- and J-gene trimming. TCR beta V segments were, for the most part, productive about 87% or about 30% of the time in an earlier analysis. The investigators catalogued 150 to 200 TCR beta chains as cytomegalovirus-associated.

Researchers ran the PCR with 60 Vbeta and 13 Jbeta primers. TCRdb keeps only in-frame clones here, not all; method: immunoSEQ multiplex PCR. The sample holds fewer than 200,000 clones, about 85% seen once. The sequenced material came from PBMCs. The TCR was taken from a man between 18 and 29 years old in good health and CMV-seropositive. The J gene is TRBJ2-7, the V gene TRBV2, with 10 bases identical to TRBD2. CDR3 in amino acids: CASSGLAGENYEQYF. In DNA, the CDR3 is TGTGCCAGCAGTGGGCTAGCGGGGGAGAATTACGAGCAGTACTTC.